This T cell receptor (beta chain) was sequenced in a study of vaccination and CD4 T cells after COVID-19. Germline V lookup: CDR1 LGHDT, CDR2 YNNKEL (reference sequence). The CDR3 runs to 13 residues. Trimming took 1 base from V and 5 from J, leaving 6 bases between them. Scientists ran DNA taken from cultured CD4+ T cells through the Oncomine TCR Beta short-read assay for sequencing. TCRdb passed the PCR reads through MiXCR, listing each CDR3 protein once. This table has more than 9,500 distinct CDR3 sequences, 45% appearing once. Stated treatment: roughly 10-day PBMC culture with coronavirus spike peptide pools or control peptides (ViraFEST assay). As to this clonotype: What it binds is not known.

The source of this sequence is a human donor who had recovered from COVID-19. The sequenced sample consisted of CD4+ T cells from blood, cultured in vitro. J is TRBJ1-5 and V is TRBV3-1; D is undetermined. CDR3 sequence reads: CASSQAADQPQHF. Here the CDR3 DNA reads TGTGCCAGCAGCCAAGCGGCGGATCAGCCCCAGCATTTT.